This T cell receptor (beta chain) was recovered during a study of early T cells in non-severe SARS-CoV-2 infection. Individual cDNA molecules were tagged with unique molecular identifiers, the study reported. TCRdb reanalysed the 5' RACE reads using MiXCR and keeps one entry per CDR3 protein. Found here are some 71,000 distinct CDR3 sequences, 9% to 10% of them singletons; the top ten hold roughly a sixth. This clonotype turned up a few times. V lost 4 bases to trimming and J lost 5 bases, with 11 bases between them. Germline CDR1 is LGHDT and CDR2 is YNNKEL (reference sequence). This CDR3 is built from 13 residues.

The gene calls are TRBV3-1 and TRBJ1-1; D remains ambiguous. This sequence originates from an adult who was a healthcare worker with PCR-confirmed SARS-CoV-2 infection or an uninfected control (not recorded which). Sequenced here: whole blood, sampled at baseline. The CDR3 is CASSRGVKTEAFF. In DNA form, the CDR3 reads TGTGCCAGCAGCCGAGGAGTTAAAACTGAAGCTTTCTTT.